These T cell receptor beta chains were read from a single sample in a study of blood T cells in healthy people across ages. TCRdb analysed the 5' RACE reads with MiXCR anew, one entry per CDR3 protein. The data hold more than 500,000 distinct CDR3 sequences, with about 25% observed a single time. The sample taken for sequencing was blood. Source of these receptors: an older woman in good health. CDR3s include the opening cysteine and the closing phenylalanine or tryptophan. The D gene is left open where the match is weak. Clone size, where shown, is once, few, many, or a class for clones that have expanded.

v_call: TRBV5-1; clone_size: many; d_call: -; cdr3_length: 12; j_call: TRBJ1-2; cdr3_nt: TGTGCCAGCAGTTTGGTCGGGAATGGCTACACCTTC; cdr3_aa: CASSLVGNGYTF
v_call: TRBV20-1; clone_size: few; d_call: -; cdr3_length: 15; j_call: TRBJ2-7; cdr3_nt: TGCAGTGCTAGCCCCATAAAGCCGGGGGCCTACGAGCAGTACTTC; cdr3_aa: CSASPIKPGAYEQYF
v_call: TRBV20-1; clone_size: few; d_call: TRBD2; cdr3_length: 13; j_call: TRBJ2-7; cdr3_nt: TGCAGTGCCAACCTAGCGGGAACCTACGAGCAGTACTTC; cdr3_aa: CSANLAGTYEQYF
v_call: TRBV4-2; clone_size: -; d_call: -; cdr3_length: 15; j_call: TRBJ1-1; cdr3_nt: TGTGCCAGCAGCCAGGAACAGACTGATTACACTGAAGCTTTCTTT; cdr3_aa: CASSQEQTDYTEAFF
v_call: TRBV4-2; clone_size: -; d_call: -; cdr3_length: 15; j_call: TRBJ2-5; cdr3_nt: TGTGCCAGCAGCCAAGATACAGGAAAGCAAGAGACCCAGTACTTC; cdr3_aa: CASSQDTGKQETQYF
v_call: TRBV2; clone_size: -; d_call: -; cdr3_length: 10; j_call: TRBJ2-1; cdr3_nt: TGTGCCAGCAGTGCTCCTGAGCAGTTCTTC; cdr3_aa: CASSAPEQFF
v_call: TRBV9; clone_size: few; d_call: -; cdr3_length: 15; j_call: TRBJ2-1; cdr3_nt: TGTGCCAGCAGCGTAGGGGGGAGTGAGAACAATGAGCAGTTCTTC; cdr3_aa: CASSVGGSENNEQFF
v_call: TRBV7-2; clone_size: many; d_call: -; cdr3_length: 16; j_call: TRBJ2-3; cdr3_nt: TGTGCCAGCAGCTTAACATATACGGCCGGCACAGATACGCAGTATTTT; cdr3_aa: CASSLTYTAGTDTQYF
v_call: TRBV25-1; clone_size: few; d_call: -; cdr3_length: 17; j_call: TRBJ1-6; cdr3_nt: TGTGCCAGCAGTGAATTCGGGGGGGGCGGGTATAATTCACCCCTCCACTTT; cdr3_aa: CASSEFGGGGYNSPLHF
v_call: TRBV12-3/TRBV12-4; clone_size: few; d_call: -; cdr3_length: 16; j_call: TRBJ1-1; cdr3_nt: TGTGCCAGCAGTTTAGCGCGGGGCAGGGGGAACACTGAAGCTTTCTTT; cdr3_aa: CASSLARGRGNTEAFF
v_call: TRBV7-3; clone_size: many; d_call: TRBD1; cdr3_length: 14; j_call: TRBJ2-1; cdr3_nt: TGTGCCAGCAGCCCCCTAAGGGGGACAGGGGAGCAGTTCTTC; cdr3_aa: CASSPLRGTGEQFF
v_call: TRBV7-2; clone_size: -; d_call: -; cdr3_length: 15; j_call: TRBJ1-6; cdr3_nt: TGTGCCAGCAGCTTAAAGAAGTCCTATAATTCACCCCTCCACTTT; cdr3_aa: CASSLKKSYNSPLHF
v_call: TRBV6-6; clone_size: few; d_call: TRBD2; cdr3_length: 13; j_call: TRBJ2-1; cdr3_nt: TGTGCCAGCAGTAACGGACTAGGGAATGAGCAGTTCTTC; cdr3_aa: CASSNGLGNEQFF
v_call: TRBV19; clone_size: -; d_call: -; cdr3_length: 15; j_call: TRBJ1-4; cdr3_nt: TGTGCCAGTAGTATCCCGGGACAAGATAATGAAAAACTGTTTTTT; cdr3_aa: CASSIPGQDNEKLFF
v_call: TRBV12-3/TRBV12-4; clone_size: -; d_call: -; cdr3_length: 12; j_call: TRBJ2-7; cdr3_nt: TGTGCCAGCACATCTCGAGGGTACGAGCAGTACTTC; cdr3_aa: CASTSRGYEQYF
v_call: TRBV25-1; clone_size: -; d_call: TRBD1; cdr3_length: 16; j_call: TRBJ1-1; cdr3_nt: TGTGCCAGCAGTGAACGCTCGGGACAGGGAAGGGGAGAAGCTTTCTTT; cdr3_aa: CASSERSGQGRGEAFF
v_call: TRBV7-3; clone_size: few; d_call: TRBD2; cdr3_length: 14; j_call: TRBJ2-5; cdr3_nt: TGTACCAGCAGCTTCGGCGGGGGGGCAGAGACCCAGTACTTC; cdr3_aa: CTSSFGGGAETQYF
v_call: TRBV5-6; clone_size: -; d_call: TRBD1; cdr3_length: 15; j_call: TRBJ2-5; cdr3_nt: TGTGCCAGCAGCAATCAGGGGGCGCTGCGAGAGACCCAGTACTTC; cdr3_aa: CASSNQGALRETQYF
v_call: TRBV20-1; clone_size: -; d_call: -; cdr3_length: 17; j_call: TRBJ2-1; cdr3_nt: TGCAGTGCTCCGACTAGCAGGGGGGCGGGGGAGTACAATGAGCAGTTCTTC; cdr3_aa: CSAPTSRGAGEYNEQFF
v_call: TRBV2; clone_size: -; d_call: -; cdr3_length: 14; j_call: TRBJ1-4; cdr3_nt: TGTGCCAGCAGTGCGTTCGGAATTAATGAAAAACTGTTTTTT; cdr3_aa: CASSAFGINEKLFF
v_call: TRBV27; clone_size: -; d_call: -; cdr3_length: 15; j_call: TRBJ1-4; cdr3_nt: TGTGCCAGCAGTACTAGACGGTTAACTAATGAAAAACTGTTTTTT; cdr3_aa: CASSTRRLTNEKLFF
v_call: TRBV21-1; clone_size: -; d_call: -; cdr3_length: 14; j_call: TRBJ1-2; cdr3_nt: TGTGCCAGCAGGGGGGACAAAGAGGGGGACGGCTACACCTTC; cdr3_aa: CASRGDKEGDGYTF
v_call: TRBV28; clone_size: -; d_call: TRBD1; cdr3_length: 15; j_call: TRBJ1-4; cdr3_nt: TGTGCCAGCAGCCAGACAGGGGCTACTAATGAAAAACTGTTTTTT; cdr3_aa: CASSQTGATNEKLFF
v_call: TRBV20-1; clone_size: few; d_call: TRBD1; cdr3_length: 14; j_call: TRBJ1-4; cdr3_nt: TGCAGTGCTAGAGATCGTCAGGGGGCTGGAAAACTGTTTTTT; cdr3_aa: CSARDRQGAGKLFF
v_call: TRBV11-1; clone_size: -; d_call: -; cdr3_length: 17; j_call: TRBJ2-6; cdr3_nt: TGTGCCAGCAGCTTAGGTCTCGGCCGCTCTGGGGCCAACGTCCTGACTTTC; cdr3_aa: CASSLGLGRSGANVLTF
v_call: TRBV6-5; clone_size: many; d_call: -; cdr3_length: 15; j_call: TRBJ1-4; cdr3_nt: TGTGCCAGCAGCCCCGGGGGGCAGGATAATGAAAAACTGTTTTTT; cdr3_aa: CASSPGGQDNEKLFF
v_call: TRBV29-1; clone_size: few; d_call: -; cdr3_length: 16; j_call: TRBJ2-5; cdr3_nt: TGCAGCGTTGAGGGGGGTCTTAGCGGCGGGCGGGAGACCCAGTACTTC; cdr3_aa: CSVEGGLSGGRETQYF
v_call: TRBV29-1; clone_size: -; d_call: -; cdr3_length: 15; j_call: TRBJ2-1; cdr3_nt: TGCAGCGTTGTTCGGGGGGCGAGCTCCTACAATGAGCAGTTCTTC; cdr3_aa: CSVVRGASSYNEQFF
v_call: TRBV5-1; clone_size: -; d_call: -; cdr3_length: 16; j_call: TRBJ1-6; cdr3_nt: TGCGCCAGCAGCTTTCAGGTCGGGACCCTGGATTCACCCCTCCACTTT; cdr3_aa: CASSFQVGTLDSPLHF
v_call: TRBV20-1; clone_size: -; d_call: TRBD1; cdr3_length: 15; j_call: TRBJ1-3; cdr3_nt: TGCAGTGCGAGACAGGGTTCGGATCCCGGAAACACCATATATTTT; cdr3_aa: CSARQGSDPGNTIYF
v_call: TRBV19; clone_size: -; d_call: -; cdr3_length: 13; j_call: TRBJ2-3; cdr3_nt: TGTGCCAGCAACGGGGGAGCTGCAGATACGCAGTATTTT; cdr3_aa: CASNGGAADTQYF
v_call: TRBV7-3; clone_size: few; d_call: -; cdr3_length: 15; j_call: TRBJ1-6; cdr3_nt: TGTGCCAGCAGCCAAGGTCGGGACGGGAATTCACCCCTCCACTTT; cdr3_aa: CASSQGRDGNSPLHF
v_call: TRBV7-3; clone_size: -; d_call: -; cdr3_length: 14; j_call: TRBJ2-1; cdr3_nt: TGTGCCAGCAGCTTTCGCGGGGGCAACAATGAGCAGTTCTTC; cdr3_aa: CASSFRGGNNEQFF
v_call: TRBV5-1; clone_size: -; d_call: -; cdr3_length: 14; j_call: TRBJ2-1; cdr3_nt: TGCGCCACCCAGTTGGAGGGTGGCTGGGATGAGCAGTTCTTC; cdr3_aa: CATQLEGGWDEQFF
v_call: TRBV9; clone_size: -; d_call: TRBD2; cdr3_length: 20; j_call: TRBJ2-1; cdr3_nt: TGTGCCAGCAGCTCACAGTCGGGACTAGTCACTAAAGGGTCCTACAATGAACAGTTCTTC; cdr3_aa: CASSSQSGLVTKGSYNEQFF
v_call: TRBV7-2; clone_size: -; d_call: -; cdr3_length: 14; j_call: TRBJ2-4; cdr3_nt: TGTGCCAGCAGCCTAATGGGGGTTCTAAACATTCAGTACTTC; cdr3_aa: CASSLMGVLNIQYF
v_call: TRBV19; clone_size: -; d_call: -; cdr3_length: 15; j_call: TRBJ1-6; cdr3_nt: TGTGCCAGTAGTATAGCTCAGGGGCTCAATTCACCCCTCCACTTT; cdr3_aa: CASSIAQGLNSPLHF
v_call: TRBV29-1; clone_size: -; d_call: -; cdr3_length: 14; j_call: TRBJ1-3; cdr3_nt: TGCAGCGCCTTAATACAGGGAATTGGAAACACCATATATTTT; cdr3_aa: CSALIQGIGNTIYF
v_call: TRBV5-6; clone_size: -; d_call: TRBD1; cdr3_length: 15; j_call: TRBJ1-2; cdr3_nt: TGTGCCAGCAGCCTCCTCGACAGGGAGGAGCATGGCTACACCTTC; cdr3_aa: CASSLLDREEHGYTF
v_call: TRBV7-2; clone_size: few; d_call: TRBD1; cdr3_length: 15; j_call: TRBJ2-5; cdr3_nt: TGTGCCAGCAGCTTAGACGACAGGGATCGAGAGACCCAGTACTTC; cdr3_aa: CASSLDDRDRETQYF
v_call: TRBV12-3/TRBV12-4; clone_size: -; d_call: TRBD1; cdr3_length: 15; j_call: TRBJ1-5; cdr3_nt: TGTGCCAGCTCCTCCCAGGGGGCGAGCAATCAGCCCCAGCATTTT; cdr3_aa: CASSSQGASNQPQHF
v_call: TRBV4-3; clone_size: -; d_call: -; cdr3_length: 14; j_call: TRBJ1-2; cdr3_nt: TGCGCCAGCAGCCCCCAGGACATAGGCTATGGCCACACCTTC; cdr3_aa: CASSPQDIGYGHTF
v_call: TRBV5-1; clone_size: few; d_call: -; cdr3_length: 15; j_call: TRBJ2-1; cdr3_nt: TGCGCCAGCAGCTCCCTGGGACATAAACTCAATGAGCAGTTCTTC; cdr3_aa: CASSSLGHKLNEQFF
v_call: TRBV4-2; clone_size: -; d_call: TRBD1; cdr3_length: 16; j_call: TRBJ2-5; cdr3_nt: TGTGCCAGCAGCCTTCTCGGACAGGGGGCGCAAGAGACCCAGTACTTC; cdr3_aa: CASSLLGQGAQETQYF
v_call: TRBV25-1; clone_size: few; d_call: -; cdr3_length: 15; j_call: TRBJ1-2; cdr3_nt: TGTGCCAGCAGTGAATCGAGGTGGACAGACGACGGCTACACCTTC; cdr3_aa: CASSESRWTDDGYTF
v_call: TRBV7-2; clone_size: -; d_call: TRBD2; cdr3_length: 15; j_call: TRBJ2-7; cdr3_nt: TGTGCCAGCAGTTTTAGCGGGGTGCCCTCCTACGAGCAGTACTTC; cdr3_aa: CASSFSGVPSYEQYF
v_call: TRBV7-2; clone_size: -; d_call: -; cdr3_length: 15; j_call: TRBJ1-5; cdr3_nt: TGTGCCAGCAGTATGGGTAGGGGAGGCAATCAGCCCCAGCATTTT; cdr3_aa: CASSMGRGGNQPQHF
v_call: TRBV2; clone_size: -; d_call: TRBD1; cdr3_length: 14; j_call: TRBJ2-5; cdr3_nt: TGTGCCAGCAGTGAGGACAGGGCAGGGGAGACCCAGTACTTC; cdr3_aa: CASSEDRAGETQYF
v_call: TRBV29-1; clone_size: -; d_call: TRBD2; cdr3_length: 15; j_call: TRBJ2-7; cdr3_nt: TGCAGCGTTGGCGGGGGAGACATTGGGGGCTACGAGCAGTACTTC; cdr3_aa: CSVGGGDIGGYEQYF
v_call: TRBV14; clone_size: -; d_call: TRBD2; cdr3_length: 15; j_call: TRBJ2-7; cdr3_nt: TGTGCCAGCAGCCAAACGCGGGGGTTGACTTACGAGCAGTACTTC; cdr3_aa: CASSQTRGLTYEQYF
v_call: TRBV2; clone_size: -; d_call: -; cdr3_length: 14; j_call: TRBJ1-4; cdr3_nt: TGTGCCAGCAGAGCGACGGGGTTCAATGAAAAACTGTTTTTT; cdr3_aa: CASRATGFNEKLFF
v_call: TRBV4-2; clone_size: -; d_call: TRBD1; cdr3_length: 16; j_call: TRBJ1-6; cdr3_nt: TGTGCCAGCAGCCGTGCAGGGGACAGGGGGAGGTCACCCCTCCACTTT; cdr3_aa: CASSRAGDRGRSPLHF
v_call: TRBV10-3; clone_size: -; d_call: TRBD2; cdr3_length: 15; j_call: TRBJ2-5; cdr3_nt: TGTGCCACGCAACCCGTGGCGGGGGTACGAGAGACCCAGTACTTC; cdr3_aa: CATQPVAGVRETQYF
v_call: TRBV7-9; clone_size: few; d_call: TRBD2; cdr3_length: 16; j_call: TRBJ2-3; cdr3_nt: TGTGCCAGCAGCTACCCCCGGGACTACCCGACAGATACGCAGTATTTT; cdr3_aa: CASSYPRDYPTDTQYF
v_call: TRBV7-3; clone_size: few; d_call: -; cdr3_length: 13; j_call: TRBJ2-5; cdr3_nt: TGTGCCAGCAGCCCTCTCTACGGGGAGACCCAGTACTTC; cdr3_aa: CASSPLYGETQYF
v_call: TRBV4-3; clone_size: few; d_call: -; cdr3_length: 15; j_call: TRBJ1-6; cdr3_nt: TGCGCCAGCAGCCAAGATTCCGGGAATAATTCACCCCTCCACTTT; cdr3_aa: CASSQDSGNNSPLHF
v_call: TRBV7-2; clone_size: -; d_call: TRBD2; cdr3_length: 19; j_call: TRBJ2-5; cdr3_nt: TGTGCCAGCAGCTTGGACGGACTAGCGGGGGGCGGTTTTCAAGAGACCCAGTACTTC; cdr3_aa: CASSLDGLAGGGFQETQYF
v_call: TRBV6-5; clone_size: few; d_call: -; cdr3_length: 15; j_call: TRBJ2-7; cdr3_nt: TGTGCCAGCCAACCCGGGGACGCCCGGAGGTCCGAGCAGTACTTC; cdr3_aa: CASQPGDARRSEQYF
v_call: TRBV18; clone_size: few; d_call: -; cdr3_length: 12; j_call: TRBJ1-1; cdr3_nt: TGTGCCGGCAGGGGAATGAACACTGAAGCTTTCTTT; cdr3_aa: CAGRGMNTEAFF
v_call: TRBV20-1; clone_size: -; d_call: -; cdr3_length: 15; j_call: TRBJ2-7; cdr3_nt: TGCAGTGCTATTTCGTTCGAAACTGCAGCCTACGAGCAGTACTTC; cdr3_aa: CSAISFETAAYEQYF